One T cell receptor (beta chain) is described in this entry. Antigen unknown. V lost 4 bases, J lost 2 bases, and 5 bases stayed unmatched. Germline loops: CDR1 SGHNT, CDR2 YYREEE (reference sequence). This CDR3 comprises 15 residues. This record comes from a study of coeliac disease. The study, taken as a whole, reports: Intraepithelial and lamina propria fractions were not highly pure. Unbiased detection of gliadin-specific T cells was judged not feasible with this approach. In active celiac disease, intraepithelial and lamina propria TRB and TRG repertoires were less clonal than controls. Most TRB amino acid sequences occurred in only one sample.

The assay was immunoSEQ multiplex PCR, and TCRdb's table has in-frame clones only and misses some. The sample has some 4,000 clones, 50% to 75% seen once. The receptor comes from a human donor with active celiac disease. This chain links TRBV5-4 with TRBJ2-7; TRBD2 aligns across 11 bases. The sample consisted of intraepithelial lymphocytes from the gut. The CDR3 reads CASSPGTSGTYEQYF. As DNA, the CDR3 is TGTGCCAGCAGCCCCGGGACTAGCGGTACCTACGAGCAGTACTTC.